This is a list of T cell receptor beta chains from one sample in a study of cytomegalovirus exposure and HLA in healthy donors. Only in-frame clones appear in the TCRdb table, and some are missing; sequencing was by immunoSEQ multiplex PCR. The data show around 140,000 clones, with roughly three fifths seen just once and 2.4% held by the top ten. Input material: PBMCs. The receptors were gathered from a woman in her thirties or forties in good health and CMV-seronegative. Both conserved end residues are part of each CDR3. The order of the fields is D gene, J gene, clone size, V gene, CDR3 protein. The D gene is left open where the match is weak. Clone size is stated in some rows and not others, as once, few, many or a class when expanded.

>-|TRBJ2-7|few|TRBV19
CASSSVGGYEQYF
>-|TRBJ1-1|-|TRBV7-9
CASSPDWNTEAFF
>-|TRBJ1-5|many|TRBV6-1
CASSEQANSNQPQHF
>-|TRBJ1-1|-|TRBV7-3
CASRRTRNTEAFF
>-|TRBJ1-4|-|TRBV6-5
CASSLLPGNEKLFF
>-|TRBJ1-5|-|TRBV4-2
CASSQDPYQPQHF
>TRBD1|TRBJ1-6|-|TRBV7-6
CASSPDRDASPLHF
>TRBD1|TRBJ1-1|-|TRBV30
CAWRRFRGPNTEAFF
>-|TRBJ1-3|many|TRBV7-9
CASSPGNTIYF
>TRBD1|TRBJ1-4|few|TRBV7-9
CASSGQGANEKLFF
>TRBD1|TRBJ1-6|few|TRBV15
CATSRAPGGSYNSPLHF
>-|TRBJ2-7|once|TRBV5-1
CASSSTDRSYEQYF
>TRBD2|TRBJ2-1|once|TRBV14
CASSQRGEKFF
>-|TRBJ1-1|-|TRBV19
CASSIQGSTEAFF
>TRBD1|TRBJ1-1|-|TRBV15
CATSRRTGRDTEAFF
>-|TRBJ1-2|-|TRBV5-6
CASSLAREGGYTF
>TRBD2|TRBJ2-7|-|TRBV18
CASSRGISGALSYEQYF
>-|TRBJ1-1|-|TRBV28
CASSPHAGNTEAFF
>-|TRBJ1-1|-|TRBV27
CASGTRLEAFF
>-|TRBJ2-5|-|TRBV5-4
CASSLGTEQETQYF
>-|TRBJ1-1|few|TRBV6-1
CASSEQQGRAFF
>TRBD1|TRBJ2-7|-|TRBV29-1
CSVGQGGGEQYF
>-|TRBJ2-2|-|TRBV5-6
CASSWSRDGELFF
>-|TRBJ1-1|few|TRBV2
CASSEPAGF
>-|TRBJ2-3|few|TRBV6-5
CASSTSGTPRDTQYF
>-|TRBJ2-1|-|TRBV5-1
CASSLNQGIRSYNEQFF
>TRBD1|TRBJ2-1|few|TRBV6-4
CASSDRQGNYNEQFF
>TRBD1|TRBJ2-1|-|TRBV30
CAWSKGQGNFF
>-|TRBJ1-5|-|TRBV11-2
CASSLRDQPQHF
>TRBD1|TRBJ1-2|-|TRBV5-8
CASSRPRDRNNYGYTF
>-|TRBJ1-6|few|TRBV5-6
CASSLEDLRGNSPLHF
>-|TRBJ1-1|-|TRBV5-6
CASSLTGGTSVEAFF
>TRBD2|TRBJ2-1|-|TRBV7-9
CASPSPSGGAHEQFF
>TRBD2|TRBJ2-5|once|TRBV27
CASSRLAGGVQETQYF
>TRBD1|TRBJ1-4|-|TRBV19
CASSIGTGAREKLFF
>TRBD2|TRBJ2-2|-|TRBV11-2
CASSSQTSGGGRELFF
>TRBD1|TRBJ1-2|few|TRBV11-2
CASSIPFRGTAYGYTF